A single T cell receptor beta chain is shown here with its context. These data are taken from a study of shared clonotypes between healthy human individuals. Only CD45RO-negative cells positively selected for CCR7 counted as naive CD8 cells, so terminally differentiated effector memory CD45RA+ cells were excluded. The germline V gene encodes CDR1 MDHEN and CDR2 SYDVKM. There are 15 residues in the CDR3. With 2 bases removed from V and 0 bases from J, the gap between germline ends came to 11 bases. Clones were sequenced by immunoSEQ multiplex PCR, and TCRdb holds only the in-frame ones, with some missing. The repertoire holds roughly 2,000,000 clones, with 93% as singletons.

This TCR was sampled from a man between 18 and 29 years old in good health. Some clones in this sample may be carry-over from other donors' samples. Input material: naive CD8+ T cells from PBMCs. The rearrangement uses TRBV28 and TRBJ2-7, with D maybe TRBD2 (5 bases). The CDR3 DNA follows: TGTGCCAGCAGTTTAAGGCGGAGGCCCTCCTACGAGCAGTACTTC. Translated: CASSLRRRPSYEQYF.